This entry lists 10 T cell receptor beta chains sequenced from one sample in a study of blood T cell repertoires in COVID-19. TCRdb's copy holds only in-frame clones and misses some; the assay was immunoSEQ multiplex PCR. The top ten clones hold about 6% of a sample with under 300,000 clones, about 85% of them seen once. Sequences were obtained from PBMCs or T cells enriched from blood (not recorded which). Source of these receptors: a woman between 25 and 40 years old with acute COVID-19.

This clone was counted a few times. This chain connects TRBV25-1 to TRBJ1-2, with a possible D match to TRBD1 (5 bases). Trimming cost V 5 bases and J 7 bases, with 11 bases left between them. CDR1 is MGHDK, CDR2 SYGVNS, per germline. The CDR3 covers 12 residues. In DNA, the CDR3 is TGTGCCAGCAGTTCCGCCAGGGCTGGCTACACCTTC. The encoded protein is CASSSARAGYTF.

The rearrangement joins TRBV6-5 to TRBJ1-5, with a tentative D call TRBD1 (6 bases). CDR3 length: 14 residues. Germline values: CDR1 MNHEY, CDR2 SVGAGI. Trimming took off 2 bases at V and 1 base at J, with 6 bases between the two ends. The CDR3 loop is CASSYQGSNQPQHF. The CDR3 DNA is TGTGCCAGCAGTTACCAGGGGAGCAATCAGCCCCAGCATTTT.

The genes are TRBV10-3 and TRBJ2-1; 15 nucleotides agree with TRBD2. V lost 6 bases, J lost 5 bases, and 20 bases stayed unmatched. The CDR3 runs 21 residues. CDR1 and CDR2 (germline): ENHRY, SYGVKD. The chain's CDR3 is CAIRRTSGRATATPDNNEQFF. The CDR3, as DNA: TGTGCCATCAGGCGGACTAGCGGGAGGGCTACAGCCACCCCCGATAACAATGAGCAGTTCTTC.

The rearrangement joins TRBV5-1 to TRBJ2-1; 7 bases agree with TRBD1. Germline CDR1 SGHRS, CDR2 YFSETQ. Losses at the gene ends were 3 bases for V and 7 bases for J; bases not matched to a gene: 7. CDR3 length: 14 residues. CDR3 sequence (DNA): TGCGCCAGCAGCTCCCGAGGGGGCGCGAATGAGCAGTTCTTC. Protein product: CASSSRGGANEQFF.

This sequence joins TRBV9 and TRBJ2-1, with TRBD2 matching 8 bases. J gave up 10 bases and V 2 bases, and 11 bases lay outside the gene matches. The germline V gene has CDR1 SGDLS and CDR2 YYNGEE. The length of the CDR3 is 15 residues. CDR3 amino acids: CASSVGGGTLEEQFF. The DNA for the CDR3 is TGTGCCAGCAGCGTTGGCGGGGGGACTTTGGAGGAGCAGTTCTTC.

This chain links TRBV29-1 with TRBJ2-7; 7 nucleotides line up with TRBD1. The V gene end was trimmed by 7 bases and the J gene end by 2 bases; junction bases not matched to a gene: 2. The CDR3 totals 11 residues. Germline lookup yields CDR1 SQVTM and CDR2 ANQGSEA. This CDR3 reads CSAGTAYEQYF. CDR3 nucleotides: TGCAGCGCGGGGACAGCCTACGAGCAGTACTTC.

This clone was seen only once. The chain links TRBV30 to TRBJ1-1; possible D gene TRBD1, 5 bases. Germline V CDR1 and CDR2: GTSNPN, SVGIG (reference sequence). Trimming left V 3 bases short and J 6 bases short, with 17 bases between. This CDR3 region has 14 residues. The CDR3 is CAWSSWGGDAEAFF. Written as DNA, the CDR3 is TGTGCCTGGAGCTCCTGGGGGGGGGACGCTGAAGCTTTCTTT. Combining the CDR3 with reference TRBV30 and TRBJ1-1 gives the whole variable domain SQTIHQWPATLVQPVGSPLSLECTVEGTSNPNLYWYRQAAGRGLQLLFYSVGIGQISSEVPQNLSASRPQDRQFILSSKKLLLSDSGFYLCAWSSWGGDAEAFFGQGTRLTVV.

This chain connects TRBV28 to TRBJ2-4, with TRBD2 matching 7 bases. Germline CDR1 reads MDHEN; CDR2 reads SYDVKM. J gave up 3 bases and V 2 bases, and 1 base lay outside the gene matches. CDR3 length equals 14 residues. The DNA of the CDR3 is TGTGCCAGCAGTTTAAGGGAGGGCAAAAACATTCAGTACTTC. Residues: CASSLREGKNIQYF.

A note on this clone: The sample carries other DNA sequences with the same CDR3. V is TRBV19 and J is TRBJ2-7; perhaps TRBD1 as D (5 bases). CDR3 length: 14 residues. The germline V gene has CDR1 LNHDA and CDR2 SQIVND (reference sequence). Trimming pared 1 base from V and 3 bases from J, leaving 10 bases between. Here the CDR3 DNA reads TGTGCCAGTAGTATAGGGGGCGTAGACTACGAGCAGTACTTC. Its translation is CASSIGGVDYEQYF. The whole variable domain, filled in from reference TRBV19 and TRBJ2-7, reads DGGITQSPKYLFRKEGQNVTLSCEQNLNHDAMYWYRQDPGQGLRLIYYSQIVNDFQKGDIAEGYSVSREKKESFPLTVTSAQKNPTAFYLCASSIGGVDYEQYFGPGTRLTVT.

The V call is TRBV30, the J call TRBJ1-4; TRBD1 matches at 10 bases. There are 14 residues in the CDR3. Trimming cost V 4 bases and J 7 bases; bases outside gene matches: 6. CDR1 is GTSNPN, CDR2 SVGIG, per germline (reference sequence). CDR3 protein: CAWTLGQGLEKLFF. The CDR3 nucleotides are TGTGCCTGGACGTTGGGACAGGGGCTTGAAAAACTGTTTTTT. Together with reference TRBV30 and TRBJ1-4, the CDR3 gives the full variable domain: SQTIHQWPATLVQPVGSPLSLECTVEGTSNPNLYWYRQAAGRGLQLLFYSVGIGQISSEVPQNLSASRPQDRQFILSSKKLLLSDSGFYLCAWTLGQGLEKLFFGSGTQLSVL.